The 25 T cell receptor beta chains given below trace back to one sample, sequenced in a study of metastatic and nonmetastatic thyroid tumors. Using MiXCR, TCRdb reanalyzed the PCR reads. Of over 9,500 clones in the sample, about 30% were seen once. Until they underwent thyroid surgery, no patient had received any treatment. Sequencing was done on a sample of tumor tissue. These TCRs come from a female donor with papillary thyroid cancer or a benign thyroid nodule (not recorded which). Some clones in this sample may be carry-over from other donors' samples.

The V gene is TRBV2, the J gene TRBJ1-4; the D gene is possibly TRBD1 (5 bases). The V end was cut by 1 base, the J end by 7 bases, with 7 bases between. Germline V lookup: CDR1 SNHLY, CDR2 FYNNEI. This CDR3 is 13 amino acids long. CDR3 sequence reads: CASSEVGGEKLFF. The CDR3 DNA reads as TGTGCCAGCAGTGAAGTCGGGGGTGAAAAACTGTTTTTT. The full variable domain, its missing parts supplied by reference TRBV2 and TRBJ1-4, is EPEVTQTPSHQVTQMGQEVILRCVPISNHLYFYWYRQILGQKVEFLVSFYNNEISEKSEIFDDQFSVERPDGSNFTLKIRSTKLEDSAMYFCASSEVGGEKLFFGSGTQLSVL.

Here the CDR3 reads CASSPGQTARNGYTF. Written as DNA, the CDR3 is TGCGCCAGCAGCCCGGGACAGACCGCTAGGAATGGCTACACCTTC. The chain carries TRBV5-1 and TRBJ1-2, with 7 bases aligning to TRBD1. The J segment lost 6 bases and the V segment lost 4 bases, leaving 12 bases of the junction unmatched. Germline V gives CDR1 SGHRS, CDR2 YFSETQ. This CDR3 is 15 amino acids long.

This clone came up a few times. This chain connects TRBV28 to TRBJ2-1; 13 nucleotides align to TRBD2. The CDR3 is 15 amino acids. The germline V gene encodes CDR1 MDHEN and CDR2 SYDVKM. After removal of 6 bases from V and 8 bases from J, the junction contained 7 bases not matched to a gene. In nucleotides, the CDR3 is TGTGCCAGCAGCCGACCGGGACTAGCGGGATATGAGCAGTTCTTC. This translates into CASSRPGLAGYEQFF.

This clone was found many times. The chain employs TRBV6-1 and TRBJ1-5; D is unresolved. The CDR3 covers 14 residues. Trimming stripped 4 bases from V and 3 bases from J, with 10 bases between. CDR1 and CDR2 (germline): MNHNS, SASEGT. The CDR3 spells CASSANQLNQPQHF. The CDR3 nucleotides are TGTGCCAGCAGTGCCAATCAGCTCAATCAGCCCCAGCATTTT.

This clone has a count of ten or more. CDR3 sequence (DNA): TGTGCCAGCAGTTTAATGGGTCCAAATGAAAAACTGTTTTTT. The encoded protein is CASSLMGPNEKLFF. V and J are TRBV12-3 or TRBV12-4 and TRBJ1-4, with unresolved D. V lost 2 bases and J lost 5, with 9 bases in between. CDR3 length equals 14 residues.

This clone occurred many times. V usage is TRBV6-5 and J usage is TRBJ1-1, with 12 positions matching TRBD1. This CDR3 region has 16 residues. Trimming took 3 bases from V and 6 from J; bases not matched to a gene: 8. Germline CDR1 reads MNHEY; CDR2 reads SVGAGI. CDR3 loop: CASSYGTGGAGAEAFF. In DNA, the CDR3 is TGTGCCAGCAGTTATGGGACAGGGGGCGCGGGAGCTGAAGCTTTCTTT.

Concerning this clone: An end of the junction does not agree with germline; a read error may underlie this. The rearrangement uses TRBV11-2 and TRBJ2-1; D perhaps matches TRBD2 (6 bases). There are 11 residues in the CDR3. Germline CDR1 SGHAT, CDR2 FQNNGV. CDR3 residues: CASSAASEQSF. Written as DNA, the CDR3 is TGTGCCAGCAGCGCCGCTAGCGAACAAAGCTTC.

In its sample, this clone ranks as large. The V call is TRBV20-1, the J call TRBJ2-7; D is ambiguous. CDR3 size: 13 residues. The V and J ends lost 6 bases and 2 bases respectively, with 14 bases between them. Germline assignment: CDR1 DFQATT and CDR2 SNEGSKA (reference sequence). In nucleotides, the CDR3 is TGCAGTGCCCTCAAGATGACGGCCTACGAGCAGTACTTC. Amino acids: CSALKMTAYEQYF.

This chain links TRBV7-2 with TRBJ2-1, with 13 bases fitting TRBD2. This CDR3 region has 14 residues. Germline values: CDR1 SGHTA, CDR2 FQGNSA. V shed 5 bases and J 8 bases; nucleotides not matched to a gene: 3. For the CDR3, the DNA is TGTGCCAGCAGCAAAGGACTAGCGGGAGATGAGCAGTTCTTC. Translation gives CASSKGLAGDEQFF.

This chain uses TRBV20-1 with TRBJ2-7; 7 bases agree with TRBD1. The CDR3 spans 19 residues. The germline V gene encodes CDR1 DFQATT and CDR2 SNEGSKA (reference sequence). The V gene end was trimmed by 0 bases and the J gene end by 5 bases; junction bases not matched to a gene: 22. The DNA of the CDR3 is TGCAGTGCTAGAGATCATTGGGGACAGCTCAACGGTGGTTCGGACGAGCAGTACTTC. Translating gives CSARDHWGQLNGGSDEQYF.

This clone was picked up many times. The chain uses TRBV11-2 and TRBJ2-1, with D uncertain. V was trimmed by 5 bases and J by 9 bases, leaving 14 bases between them. CDR1 is SGHAT and CDR2 is FQNNGV in the germline V gene. The CDR3 sequence is 13 residues long. The CDR3, as DNA: TGTGCCAGCAGCCCCTCTGGGTTAGGTGAGCAGTTCTTC. Protein sequence: CASSPSGLGEQFF.

This clone is medium-sized within its sample. The rearrangement uses TRBV19 and TRBJ1-5; 7 bases line up with TRBD1. Germline V gene lookup returns CDR1 LNHDA and CDR2 SQIVND (reference sequence). V was clipped by 0 bases and J by 7 bases; unmatched bases: 9. This CDR3 spans 16 amino acids. CDR3: CASSIDYTGEVQPQHF. The CDR3 DNA reads TGTGCCAGTAGTATAGATTATACAGGGGAGGTGCAGCCCCAGCATTTT. The full variable domain, in which reference TRBV19 and TRBJ1-5 provide the parts outside the CDR3, is DGGITQSPKYLFRKEGQNVTLSCEQNLNHDAMYWYRQDPGQGLRLIYYSQIVNDFQKGDIAEGYSVSREKKESFPLTVTSAQKNPTAFYLCASSIDYTGEVQPQHFGDGTRLSIL.

V gene TRBV6-6 combines with J gene TRBJ2-2; tentatively, D is TRBD2 (5 bases). This CDR3 region has 14 residues. Trimming shortened V by 0 bases and J by 7 bases, and 9 bases separated the two germline ends. Per germline, CDR1 MNHNY and CDR2 SVGAGI (reference sequence). DNA for the CDR3: TGTGCCAGCAGTTACTCGACGGGGAGCGGGGAGCTGTTTTTT. It specifies CASSYSTGSGELFF.

This chain joins TRBV9 and TRBJ1-5; D call uncertain. Between the trimmed V and J ends, which lost 0 bases and 0 bases, there was a span of 7 bases. This CDR3 comprises 15 residues. Germline V gives CDR1 SGDLS, CDR2 YYNGEE. The CDR3 DNA follows: TGTGCCAGCAGCGTAGACAGTAATAGCAATCAGCCCCAGCATTTT. Residues: CASSVDSNSNQPQHF.

This clone was recorded at least ten times. V and J are TRBV4-1 and TRBJ1-6; no reliable D call. The CDR3 has 13 amino acids. CDR1 is MGHRA and CDR2 is YSYEKL in the germline V gene. Trimming removed 0 bases from V and 10 bases from J, with 7 bases in between. The CDR3 bases are TGCGCCAGCAGCCAAGACAGAGGATCACCCCTCCACTTT. Protein: CASSQDRGSPLHF.

The J gene is TRBJ1-2, the V gene TRBV6-2 or TRBV6-3; D is uncertain. This CDR3 spans 13 amino acids. Trimming pared 2 bases from V and 1 base from J, leaving 5 bases between. The germline CDR1 and CDR2 sequences are MNHEY and SVGEGT. CDR3 coding DNA: TGTGCCAGCAGTTACGGATTTAACTATGGCTACACCTTC. This gives the protein CASSYGFNYGYTF.

The chain is built from TRBV11-2 and TRBJ2-1; 7 bases map to TRBD2. The CDR3 is 16 amino acids. After removal of 1 base from V and 0 bases from J, the junction contained 3 bases not matched to a gene. Germline lookup yields CDR1 SGHAT and CDR2 FQNNGV. In DNA form, the CDR3 reads TGTGCCAGCAGCTTAGGTTCGGGGGGCTCCTACAATGAGCAGTTCTTC. This translates into CASSLGSGGSYNEQFF.

The chain combines TRBV20-1 with TRBJ2-7; TRBD2 aligns across 11 bases. This CDR3 contains 14 residues. V was pared by 1 base and J by 5 bases, with 4 bases of the junction left unmatched. In germline, CDR1 is DFQATT, CDR2 SNEGSKA (reference sequence). CDR3 DNA: TGCAGTGCTAGAGCTAGCGGGAGGACCCACGAGCAGTACTTC. It encodes CSARASGRTHEQYF.

The gene calls are TRBV5-1 and TRBJ2-3; 7 bases line up with TRBD1. This CDR3 is built from 15 residues. The V gene's germline CDR1 is SGHRS and CDR2 YFSETQ. The V gene end was trimmed by 4 bases and the J gene end by 6 bases; junction bases not matched to a gene: 11. This chain's CDR3 is CASSLTGAPRDTQYF. The CDR3 DNA sequence: TGCGCCAGCAGCCTAACAGGGGCCCCCAGGGATACGCAGTATTTT. The whole variable domain, remainder taken from reference TRBV5-1 and TRBJ2-3, is KAGVTQTPRYLIKTRGQQVTLSCSPISGHRSVSWYQQTPGQGLQFLFEYFSETQRNKGNFPGRFSGRQFSNSRSEMNVSTLELGDSALYLCASSLTGAPRDTQYFGPGTRLTVL.

The chain employs TRBV20-1 and TRBJ2-1, with no clear D. This CDR3 spans 12 amino acids. Germline CDR1 reads DFQATT; CDR2 reads SNEGSKA (reference sequence). CDR3 sequence: CSLARVYNEQFF. The CDR3, as DNA: TGCAGCTTGGCTCGGGTTTACAATGAGCAGTTCTTC.

This clone was seen repeatedly, ten times or more. The rearrangement joins TRBV6-1 to TRBJ1-3; possible D gene TRBD1, 5 bases. The germline gives CDR1 MNHNS, CDR2 SASEGT. The CDR3 contains 13 residues. Trimming shortened V by 5 bases and J by 3 bases, and 8 bases separated the two germline ends. CDR3 bases: TGTGCCAGCAGTCGACAGTTTGGAAACACCATATATTTT. Amino acid sequence: CASSRQFGNTIYF.

This clone appeared a single time. The chain uses TRBV5-1 and TRBJ2-7; possible D gene TRBD1, 6 bases. The germline V gene encodes CDR1 SGHRS and CDR2 YFSETQ. V lost 0 bases to trimming and J lost 7 bases, with 17 bases between them. This CDR3 has 15 residues. The CDR3 region is CASSLAATGLEEQYF. Written as DNA, the CDR3 is TGCGCCAGCAGCTTGGCGGCGACAGGACTCGAGGAGCAGTACTTC.

This clone has at least ten counts. V is TRBV10-3 and J is TRBJ1-4; D perhaps matches TRBD1 (6 bases). V was trimmed by 4 bases and J by 8 bases, leaving 11 bases between them. This CDR3 region has 13 residues. In germline, CDR1 is ENHRY, CDR2 SYGVKD. DNA for the CDR3: TGTGCCATCAGTGGGGCAGGGGAGGAAAAACTGTTTTTT. Residues: CAISGAGEEKLFF.

This chain uses TRBV12-3 or TRBV12-4 with TRBJ1-2; 8 nucleotides match TRBD1. V trimming: 9 bases; J trimming: 0 bases; junction bases outside the gene matches: 6. This CDR3 has 14 residues. CDR3 bases: TGTGCCAGTGATAACAGGGGGACTAACTATGGCTACACCTTC. Protein: CASDNRGTNYGYTF.

This clone was seen only a few times. A much larger clonotype is one base distant, so this may be a read error. V is TRBV30 and J is TRBJ1-1, with a weak D call TRBD1 (6 bases). CDR3 size: 15 residues. Germline CDR1 and CDR2: GTSNPN and SVGIG (reference sequence). CDR3 residues: CARSFPGTLNTEAFF. In DNA, the CDR3 is TGTGCCCGGAGTTTCCCCGGGACACTAAACACTGAAGCTTTCTTT.